This TCR beta chain stems from a study of PD-1 blockade in classical Hodgkin lymphoma (dated by TCRdb to between 2020 and 2021). In the study overall: Nivolumab dosing was 3 mg/kg intravenously every 2 weeks, continuing until either disease progression or unacceptable toxicity. To define a peripheral blood immune signature of response to PD-1 blockade in classical Hodgkin lymphoma, the study combined TCR beta sequencing with CyTOF. The research as a whole found: A significant rise by C4D1 was seen in CD4+ but not CD8+ TCR diversity (p=0.0027 vs p=0.16), with the rise being most apparent in complete responders (p=0.02). Baseline TCR diversity was reported to be lower in newly diagnosed patients than in healthy donors and to be lower still in relapsed/refractory patients. Lower diversity was observed in patients in whom nivolumab was started less than 1 year after ASCT, and these patients were excluded from later analyses so that confounding by immune reconstitution would be avoided. The study was limited to a single clinical trial cohort, and causes of repertoire differences, possibly disease activity or prior therapy, remained undefined. Trial patients with a complete response had baseline diversity similar to that of newly diagnosed patients, while partial responders and progressors had significantly lower diversity.

The meaning of the sample's time point label: cycle 1 day 1 (C1D1), immediately before nivolumab initiation. Every trial patient had relapsed after autologous stem cell transplantation, and cohorts A, B and C differed in prior brentuximab vedotin exposure. Magnetic negative selection with a Miltenyi CD4+ T cell isolation kit was used to purify CD4+ T cells from thawed PBMCs. The trial cohort comprised a few dozen patients with relapsed/refractory classical Hodgkin lymphoma whose best overall responses were complete response, partial response or progressive disease. Single-agent nivolumab was administered to trial patients in the multi-cohort phase II CheckMate 205 trial. Best overall response was determined by an independent review committee according to the 2007 International Working Group response criteria. Trial PBMCs were obtained immediately prior to nivolumab initiation (C1D1) and on therapy at cycle 2 day 1 and cycle 4 day 1. Peripheral blood was collected in 8 mL Vacutainer Cell Preparation Tubes, from which PBMCs were isolated by centrifugation and then cryopreserved. Purified CD4+ and CD8+ fractions were prepared only for cases where an additional PBMC sample was available. Magnetically labelled cells were removed on LS columns in a quadroMACS separator, and the flow-through was retained as the purified fraction.

The CDR3 runs 13 amino acids, cysteine and phenylalanine included. Kept here is only the CDR3 DNA, which spans 39 bases and is read in frame from base 1. The germline V gene sets CDR1 to SGDLS and CDR2 to YYNGEE. A distance of 7 bases separates the germline ends of V and J, which lose 0 bases and 7 bases respectively. Points on this clone: It has no known antigen specificity. No base qualities exist here, and no much larger clone lies one base off it.

Genomic DNA was isolated using the Qiagen DNeasy kit from unsorted PBMCs as well as from negatively selected CD4+ and CD8+ fractions. TCR beta CDR3 regions were subjected to amplification by immunoSEQ multiplex PCR with primers that anneal to V and J segments. A synthetic immune receptor repertoire was used to minimize amplification bias, and any residual bias was removed computationally once sequencing was done. In the paper's pipeline: Repertoire diversity was quantified as the Shannon entropy index using custom Python scripts. The unsorted, CD4+ and CD8+ repertoires were each analyzed separately, with the exception of combined analyses, where CD4+ and CD8+ sequences were merged in silico. Clonal expansion was defined as a frequency increase of at least 2-fold after treatment compared with C1D1, and clones undetected at baseline were assigned a pseudocount of 0.5. Singleton clones were defined as clones with 0 or 1 copy at C1D1, and non-singleton clones were defined as clones with 2 or more copies. Clones expanded in unsorted samples were annotated as CD4+, CD8+ or unknown by matching protein sequences in sorted samples from the same patient. Wilcoxon tests on paired samples were used to test diversity changes from C1D1 to C4D1. As stored in TCRdb, this immuneACCESS dataset retains in-frame rearrangements with V and J assigned. A fraction of the clones does not appear; measured against another copy, unresolved V genes explain less than half of the discrepancy, and the remainder lacks a known reason. Clone size and V and J calls were adopted from that table, with D and trimming inferred from the DNA. Present in this sample are under 15,000 clones, around 80% of which were seen just once. Approximately 1.4% of the sample rests with the top ten.

The rearranged segments are TRBV9 and TRBJ1-4, with TRBD1 as a weak D call on 5 bases. This specimen was CD4+ T cells from blood, taken at baseline. This receptor was identified in a human donor with classical Hodgkin lymphoma. CDR3 reads: CASSVAGPEKLFF. The DNA reads as follows: TGTGCCAGCAGCGTAGCGGGGCCTGAAAAACTGTTTTTT.